These 19 T cell receptor beta chains came from one sample sequenced in a study of blood T cell repertoires in COVID-19. Profiling relied on immunoSEQ multiplex PCR, and the TCRdb table lists in-frame clones only, not all of them. The sample includes about 200,000 clones, more than 80% of them seen just once. The sequencing input was peripheral blood. Every receptor here comes from a man aged 45-65 years with acute or convalescent COVID-19.

The genes are TRBV4-1 and TRBJ2-3, with a possible D match to TRBD2 (5 bases). Germline CDR1 and CDR2: MGHRA and YSYEKL. Trimming shortened V by 1 base and J by 4 bases, and 15 bases separated the two germline ends. This CDR3 comprises 16 residues. CDR3 loop: CASSQAGLGSADTQYF. The CDR3 DNA is TGCGCCAGCAGCCAAGCCGGTCTGGGTAGCGCAGATACGCAGTATTTT.

This chain connects TRBV27 to TRBJ2-7; 12 bases match TRBD1. CDR3 length: 15 residues. CDR1 is MNHEY, CDR2 SMNVEV, per germline (reference sequence). J lost 3 bases, V lost 5 bases, and 5 bases had no gene match. CDR3 loop: CASSRGDRGRYEQYF. The CDR3 DNA follows: TGTGCCAGCAGTAGGGGGGACAGGGGGCGCTACGAGCAGTACTTC.

V gene TRBV6-2 or TRBV6-3 combines with J gene TRBJ2-3, with D maybe TRBD1 (7 bases). V lost 2 bases to trimming and J lost 5 bases, with 20 bases between them. The CDR3 spans 17 residues. Germline V gene lookup returns CDR1 MNHEY and CDR2 SVGEGT. Here the CDR3 reads CASSYPRTGAGGDTQYF. CDR3 coding DNA: TGTGCCAGCAGTTACCCTAGGACGGGGGCAGGGGGAGATACGCAGTATTTT.

The V and J genes are TRBV29-1 and TRBJ2-7, with 7 bases identical to TRBD1. V was pared by 0 bases and J by 9 bases, with 8 bases of the junction left unmatched. CDR1 and CDR2 (germline): SQVTM, ANQGSEA. The length of the CDR3 is 13 residues. The CDR3 protein is CSVEEGQPRGQYF. The CDR3 DNA reads TGCAGCGTTGAAGAGGGACAGCCACGGGGGCAGTACTTC.

The rearrangement links TRBV27 to TRBJ2-1, with 9 bases lining up with TRBD2. Germline loops: CDR1 MNHEY, CDR2 SMNVEV (reference sequence). Trimming removed 5 bases from V and 4 bases from J; junction bases left unmatched: 9. CDR3 length equals 16 residues. The CDR3 DNA is TGTGCCAGCAGTCCATCGACTAGCGGAAATTACAATGAGCAGTTCTTC. As protein: CASSPSTSGNYNEQFF.

V gene TRBV5-6 combines with J gene TRBJ2-1, with 7 positions matching TRBD2. Losses at the gene ends were 1 base for V and 9 bases for J; bases not matched to a gene: 10. There are 15 residues in the CDR3. From germline, CDR1 is SGHDT and CDR2 YYEEEE. The CDR3 DNA is TGTGCCAGCAGCTTGATTCCTAGCGGAGGGGTTGAGCAGTTCTTC. Its translation is CASSLIPSGGVEQFF.

The chain employs TRBV24-1 and TRBJ1-5; 9 bases agree with TRBD1. J lost 9 bases, V lost 4 bases, and 9 bases had no gene match. This CDR3 is built from 15 residues. CDR1 is KGHDR, CDR2 SFDVKD, per germline. The CDR3 DNA reads as TGTGCCACCAGTGACCCTTTACAGGGGGCGGGGCCCCAGCATTTT. This codes for CATSDPLQGAGPQHF.

This chain connects TRBV27 to TRBJ1-2; 8 positions agree with TRBD1. CDR1 MNHEY and CDR2 SMNVEV come from the germline V gene (reference sequence). Losses at the gene ends were 3 bases for V and 7 bases for J; bases not matched to a gene: 7. The CDR3 loop spans 14 amino acids. CDR3 sequence (DNA): TGTGCCAGCAGTTTGTGGGGACAGGACGTTGGCTACACCTTC. It translates to CASSLWGQDVGYTF.

The CDR3 is CASSLADMAQQYF. CDR3 coding DNA: TGTGCCAGCAGCTTAGCGGACATGGCCCAGCAGTACTTC. The chain couples TRBV7-2 to TRBJ2-7, with D perhaps matching TRBD1 (5 bases). V lost 0 bases and J lost 8, with 11 bases in between. This CDR3 comprises 13 residues. Germline CDR1 reads SGHTA; CDR2 reads FQGNSA.

The chain has TRBV7-9 and TRBJ1-6, with D possibly being TRBD1 (6 bases). Trimming pared 4 bases from V and 7 bases from J, leaving 17 bases between. From germline, CDR1 is SEHNR and CDR2 FQNEAQ (reference sequence). This CDR3 comprises 16 residues. CDR3 nucleotides: TGTGCCAGCAGCTCCCAGGGGACCTCAAGGAATTCACCCCTCCACTTT. It translates to CASSSQGTSRNSPLHF.

This chain links TRBV29-1 with TRBJ1-1; 8 nucleotides match TRBD1. Germline values: CDR1 SQVTM, CDR2 ANQGSEA. This CDR3 has 14 amino acids. The junction had 6 bases not matched to a gene; V was cut back by 3 bases and J by 3 bases. CDR3 sequence reads: CSVDRRGHYTEAFF. The CDR3 DNA reads as TGCAGCGTTGACCGCAGGGGGCATTACACTGAAGCTTTCTTT.

The chain joins TRBV12-3 or TRBV12-4 to TRBJ1-4; D may be TRBD1 (5 bases). Trimming removed 6 bases at V and 7 bases at J, with 9 bases between. CDR3 length: 12 amino acids. The CDR3 protein is CASRRTLEKLFF. The CDR3 nucleotides are TGTGCCAGCAGGCGGACACTTGAAAAACTGTTTTTT.

The chain recombines TRBV6-2 or TRBV6-3 with TRBJ2-5; D might be TRBD1 (6 bases). This CDR3 has 14 residues. Looked up from germline, CDR1 is MNHEY and CDR2 is SVGEGT. V was pared by 6 bases and J by 3 bases, with 14 bases between. CDR3 in DNA: TGTGCCAGCAGCCAGGGACAAGAGAAAGAGACCCAGTACTTC. It specifies CASSQGQEKETQYF.

The gene calls are TRBV6-5 and TRBJ2-2; tentative D call: TRBD2 (5 bases). This CDR3 has 12 residues. V shed 9 bases and J shed 4 bases, with 9 bases lying between them. Germline CDR1 is MNHEY and CDR2 is SVGAGI. Here the CDR3 DNA reads TGTGCCAGTAGGCGGGCCACCGGGGAGCTGTTTTTT. It is translated as CASRRATGELFF.

The chain couples TRBV28 to TRBJ1-6; TRBD1 agrees at 8 bases. CDR1 is MDHEN, CDR2 SYDVKM, per germline. This CDR3 has 19 residues. V shed 6 bases, J shed 1 base, and the junction held 14 bases outside the gene matches. CDR3 amino acids: CASRLLTYRGGSYNSPLHF. The CDR3 DNA sequence: TGTGCCAGCAGGCTCCTTACGTACAGGGGGGGTTCCTATAATTCACCCCTCCACTTT.

V is TRBV4-1 and J is TRBJ1-3; no reliable D call. The V and J ends lost 1 base and 4 bases respectively, with 11 bases between them. Germline loops: CDR1 MGHRA, CDR2 YSYEKL. The CDR3 consists of 15 residues. As DNA, the CDR3 is TGCGCCAGCAGCCAAGTAAGAGGATGGGGAAACACCATATATTTT. Its protein product is CASSQVRGWGNTIYF.

The chain recombines TRBV28 with TRBJ2-7; 12 bases fit TRBD2. V lost 3 bases to trimming and J lost 3 bases; unmatched junction nucleotides: 6. Germline V lookup: CDR1 MDHEN, CDR2 SYDVKM. This CDR3 comprises 16 residues. CDR3 residues: CASSLGGLAGSYEQYV. DNA of the CDR3: TGTGCCAGCAGTTTGGGTGGACTAGCGGGGAGCTACGAGCAGTACGTC.

This chain links TRBV27 with TRBJ2-2; weak D call: TRBD2 (6 bases). In germline, CDR1 is MNHEY, CDR2 SMNVEV (reference sequence). This CDR3 comprises 14 residues. The ends were cut back, 6 bases at V and 15 bases at J, with 23 bases in the middle. The CDR3 sequence: CASSFGGEGTVVFF. Written as DNA, the CDR3 is TGTGCCAGCAGCTTCGGGGGAGAAGGGACGGTGGTGTTTTTT.

This chain joins TRBV4-2 and TRBJ1-5; D remains ambiguous. This CDR3 spans 15 amino acids. The V end lost 4 bases, the J end lost 0 bases, and 10 bases lay between the germline ends. Germline V gene data show CDR1 as LGHNA and CDR2 as YNFKEQ. Here the CDR3 reads CASSPTVYSNQPQHF. DNA of the CDR3: TGTGCCAGCAGCCCAACGGTTTATAGCAATCAGCCCCAGCATTTT.